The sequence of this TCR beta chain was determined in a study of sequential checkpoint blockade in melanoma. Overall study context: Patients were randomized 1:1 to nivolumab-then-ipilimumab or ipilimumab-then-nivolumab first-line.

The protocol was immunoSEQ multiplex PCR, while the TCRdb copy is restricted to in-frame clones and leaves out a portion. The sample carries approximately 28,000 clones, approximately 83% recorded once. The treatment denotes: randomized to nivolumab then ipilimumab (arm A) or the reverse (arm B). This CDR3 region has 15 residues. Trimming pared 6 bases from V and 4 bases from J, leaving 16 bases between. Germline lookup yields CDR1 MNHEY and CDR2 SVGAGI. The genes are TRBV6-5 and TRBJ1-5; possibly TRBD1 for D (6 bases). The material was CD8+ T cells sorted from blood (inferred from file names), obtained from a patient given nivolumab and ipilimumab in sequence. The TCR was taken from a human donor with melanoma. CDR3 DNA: TGTGCCAGCAGCCCACAGGGAGGGGTGAATCAGCCCCAGCATTTT. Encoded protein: CASSPQGGVNQPQHF.